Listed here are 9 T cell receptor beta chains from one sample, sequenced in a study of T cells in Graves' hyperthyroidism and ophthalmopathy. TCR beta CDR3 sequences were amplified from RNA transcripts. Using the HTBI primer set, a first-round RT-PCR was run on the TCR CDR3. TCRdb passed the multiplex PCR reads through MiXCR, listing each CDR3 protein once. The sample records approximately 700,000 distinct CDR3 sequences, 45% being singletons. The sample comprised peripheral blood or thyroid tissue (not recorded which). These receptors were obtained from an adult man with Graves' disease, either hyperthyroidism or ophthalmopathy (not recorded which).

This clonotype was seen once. The CDR3 DNA follows: TGTGCCAGCACCCCGCCAGGGATTCGGGCTAACACTGAAGCTTTCTTT. It is translated as CASTPPGIRANTEAFF. The rearrangement joins TRBV7-2 to TRBJ1-1; D might be TRBD1 (5 bases). Germline CDR1 is SGHTA and CDR2 is FQGNSA. CDR3 size: 16 residues. The V and J ends lost 7 bases and 2 bases respectively, with 20 bases between them. Variable domain in full (rest from reference TRBV7-2 and TRBJ1-1): GAGVSQSPSNKVTEKGKDVELRCDPISGHTALYWYRQSLGQGLEFLIYFQGNSAPDKSGLPSDRFSAERTGGSVSTLTIQRTQQEDSAVYLCASTPPGIRANTEAFFGQGTRLTVV.

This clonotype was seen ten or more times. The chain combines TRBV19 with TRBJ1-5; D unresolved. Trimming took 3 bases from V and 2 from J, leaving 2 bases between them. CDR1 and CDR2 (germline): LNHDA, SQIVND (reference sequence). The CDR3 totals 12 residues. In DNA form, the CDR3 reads TGTGCCAGTAGTATGCGCAATCAGCCCCAGCATTTT. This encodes CASSMRNQPQHF.

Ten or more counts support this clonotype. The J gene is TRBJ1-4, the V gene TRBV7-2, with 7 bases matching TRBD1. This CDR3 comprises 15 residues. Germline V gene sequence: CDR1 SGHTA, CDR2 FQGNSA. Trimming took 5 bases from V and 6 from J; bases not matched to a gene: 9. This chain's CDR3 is CASSHSGTADEKLFF. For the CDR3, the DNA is TGTGCCAGCAGCCATTCCGGGACAGCCGATGAAAAACTGTTTTTT.

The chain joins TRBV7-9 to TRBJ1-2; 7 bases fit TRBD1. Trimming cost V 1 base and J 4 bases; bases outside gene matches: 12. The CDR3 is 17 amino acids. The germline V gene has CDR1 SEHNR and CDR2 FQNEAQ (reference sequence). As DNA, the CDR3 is TGTGCCAGCAGCTTAGGTCCGACAGGGCGAACCTCCTATGGCTACACCTTC. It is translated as CASSLGPTGRTSYGYTF.

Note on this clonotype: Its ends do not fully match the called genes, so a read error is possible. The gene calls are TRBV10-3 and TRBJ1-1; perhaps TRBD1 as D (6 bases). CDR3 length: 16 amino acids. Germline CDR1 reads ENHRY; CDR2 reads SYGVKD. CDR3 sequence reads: CASSPEYGQTNTEAFF. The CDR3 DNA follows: TGTGCCAGCAGTCCCGAATATGGACAGACGAACACTGAAGCTTTCTTT.

The CDR3: CASSSPVGCNSPLHF. In DNA, the CDR3 is TGTGCCAGCAGTTCCCCCGTGGGGTGTAATTCACCCCTCCACTTT. The rearrangement links TRBV25-1 to TRBJ1-6; D is unresolved. The CDR3 has 15 amino acids. Germline CDR1 reads MGHDK; CDR2 reads SYGVNS. V was shortened by 5 bases and J by 6 bases, with 14 bases between the two germline ends.

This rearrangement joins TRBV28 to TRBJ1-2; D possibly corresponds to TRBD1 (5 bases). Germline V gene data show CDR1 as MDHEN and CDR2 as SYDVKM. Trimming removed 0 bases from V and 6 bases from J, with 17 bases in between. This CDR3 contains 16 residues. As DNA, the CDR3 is TGTGCCAGCAGTTTATGGGGGGACCTACGAGAAAATGGCTACACCTTC. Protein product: CASSLWGDLRENGYTF.

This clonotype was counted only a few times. CDR3 in DNA: TGTGCCAGCAGCCTAGTCGTGGGACAGGGGGCTTGGATCATCAACACTGAAGCTTTCTTT. The encoded protein is CASSLVVGQGAWIINTEAFF. This chain uses TRBV7-8 with TRBJ1-1, with 12 bases that match TRBD1. This CDR3 has 20 amino acids. V shed 5 bases and J 2 bases; nucleotides not matched to a gene: 18. CDR1 SGHVS and CDR2 FQNEAQ come from the germline V gene.

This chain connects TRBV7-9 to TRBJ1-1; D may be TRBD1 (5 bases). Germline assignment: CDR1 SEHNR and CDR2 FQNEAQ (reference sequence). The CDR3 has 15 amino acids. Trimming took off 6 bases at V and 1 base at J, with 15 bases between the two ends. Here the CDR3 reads CASRGLGGGNTEAFF. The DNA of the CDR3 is TGTGCCAGCAGAGGACTGGGGGGTGGGAACACTGAAGCTTTCTTT.